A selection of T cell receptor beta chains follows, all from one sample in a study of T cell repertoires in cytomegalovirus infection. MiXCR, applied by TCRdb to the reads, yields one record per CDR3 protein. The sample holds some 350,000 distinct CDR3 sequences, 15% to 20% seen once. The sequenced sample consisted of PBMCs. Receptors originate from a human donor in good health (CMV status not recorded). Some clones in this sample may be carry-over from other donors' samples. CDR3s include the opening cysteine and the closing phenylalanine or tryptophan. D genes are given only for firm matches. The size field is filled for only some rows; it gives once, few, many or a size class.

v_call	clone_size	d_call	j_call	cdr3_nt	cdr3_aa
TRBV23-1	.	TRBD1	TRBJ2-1	TGCGCCAGCCCCCTTTGGGGGACAGGGGATTTTGCGTTCTTC	CASPLWGTGDFAFF
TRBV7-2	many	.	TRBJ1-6	TGTGCCAGCAGCTTAGCGGCCTCCCAAAATTCACCCCTCCACTTT	CASSLAASQNSPLHF
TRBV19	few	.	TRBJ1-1	TGTGCCAGTAAGGACGGATTGAACACTGAAGCTTTCTTT	CASKDGLNTEAFF
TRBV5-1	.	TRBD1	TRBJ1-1	TGCGCCAGCACACCGACGACAGGGTCCAAGGGAGCTTTCTTT	CASTPTTGSKGAFF
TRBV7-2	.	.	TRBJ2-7	TGTGCCAGCAGCCGGAGTCCTAGGTACGAGCAGTACTTC	CASSRSPRYEQYF
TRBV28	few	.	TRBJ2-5	TGTGCCAGCACGGGGGGCCCCCAAGAGACCCAGTACTTC	CASTGGPQETQYF
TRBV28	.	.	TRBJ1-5	TGTGCCAGCAGTTTACCAGGGCACTACCCCAATCAGCCCCAGCATTTT	CASSLPGHYPNQPQHF
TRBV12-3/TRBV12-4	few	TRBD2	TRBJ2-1	TGTGCCAGCAGTCTCTCTGGCGCGGGGGGTCCCTACAATGAGCAGTTCTTC	CASSLSGAGGPYNEQFF
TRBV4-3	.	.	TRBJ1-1	TGCGCCAGCAGCCAAGATGGGGAAAACACTGAAGCTTTCTTT	CASSQDGENTEAFF
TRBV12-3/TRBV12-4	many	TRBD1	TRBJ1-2	TGTGCCAGCACCGGGACAGGTTATGGCTACACCTTC	CASTGTGYGYTF
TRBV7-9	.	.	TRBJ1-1	TGTGCCAGCAGCTTACAGGGATGGTCTGAAGCTTTCTTT	CASSLQGWSEAFF
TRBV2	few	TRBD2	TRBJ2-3	TGTGCCAGCAGGACACTAGCGGATCACACAGATACGCAGTATTTT	CASRTLADHTDTQYF
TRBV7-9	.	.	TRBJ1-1	TGTGCCAGCAGCTTTTCCGCGTCGAACACTGAAGCTTTCTTT	CASSFSASNTEAFF